A few counts support the clone carrying this TCR beta chain. The study ran its PCR with 60 Vbeta and 13 Jbeta primers. Profiled with immunoSEQ multiplex PCR; TCRdb holds only in-frame clones, not every one. The table shows more than 50,000 clones, with 55% to 80% occurring only once. This entry belongs to a study of cytomegalovirus exposure and HLA in healthy donors. The CDR3 runs to 15 residues. In germline, CDR1 is MGHRA, CDR2 YSYEKL. Losses at the gene ends were 4 bases for V and 3 bases for J; bases not matched to a gene: 6. The rearrangement joins TRBV4-1 to TRBJ2-7, with 10 bases fitting TRBD1. This sequence originates from a woman aged 50 to 60 in good health and CMV-seropositive. The specimen sequenced was PBMCs. The CDR3 nucleotides read TGCGCCAGCAGCCCCCTTGGGACAGGGGTCTACGAGCAGTACTTC. Encoded protein: CASSPLGTGVYEQYF.